This is a list of T cell receptor beta chains from one sample in a study of T-cell memory formation after mild COVID-19. TCRdb ran MiXCR on the 5' RACE reads and lists one entry per CDR3 protein. The data hold about 200,000 distinct CDR3 sequences, with roughly 10% observed a single time. Sequences were obtained from PBMCs or a T cell subset sorted from them (not recorded which). These receptors were collected from a man aged 18 to 29 who had mild COVID-19 (a few samples of this study predate the infection). Cell type and time point are not known. Each CDR3 is given with its conserved first and last residue. A D gene is named only where the DNA matches it firmly. Not all rows give a size; the values are once, few, many and, for expanded clones, a class.

J,size,D,V,CDR3,DNA
TRBJ1-2,few,-,TRBV6-5,CASSYQPGSYGYTF,TGTGCCAGCAGTTACCAACCAGGCAGCTATGGCTACACCTTC
TRBJ2-4,few,-,TRBV4-1,CPSSQAGQKNIQYF,TGCCCCAGCAGCCAAGCGGGACAGAAAAACATTCAGTACTTC
TRBJ2-2,-,TRBD1,TRBV5-1,CASSPLWTGHTGELFF,TGCGCCAGCAGCCCTCTATGGACAGGGCACACCGGGGAGCTGTTTTTT
TRBJ2-5,few,-,TRBV12-3/TRBV12-4,CASSIRGGYQETQYF,TGTGCCAGCAGCATTAGAGGGGGGTACCAAGAGACCCAGTACTTC
TRBJ2-3,-,TRBD1,TRBV5-6,CASRDRGSTDTQYF,TGTGCCAGCAGGGACAGGGGGAGCACAGATACGCAGTATTTT
TRBJ2-4,many,-,TRBV6-5,CASSYRPLAKNIQYF,TGTGCCAGCAGTTACCGACCACTAGCCAAAAACATTCAGTACTTC
TRBJ1-2,-,-,TRBV7-2,CASSLGGPTNYGYTF,TGTGCCAGCAGCTTAGGGGGACCGACTAACTATGGCTACACCTTC
TRBJ2-5,-,TRBD2,TRBV28,CASRRRLAGGPEETQYF,TGTGCCAGCAGGCGTCGCTTAGCGGGGGGGCCGGAGGAGACCCAGTACTTC
TRBJ1-5,many,-,TRBV7-9,CASSRGNQPQHF,TGTGCCAGCAGCAGGGGGAATCAGCCCCAGCATTTT
TRBJ2-6,few,-,TRBV5-1,CASSPSQGANVLTF,TGCGCCAGCAGCCCGTCACAAGGGGCCAACGTCCTGACTTTC
TRBJ2-7,-,TRBD2,TRBV5-1,CASSLGTSSYEQYF,TGCGCCAGCAGCTTGGGGACTAGTTCCTACGAGCAGTACTTC
TRBJ1-1,many,-,TRBV27,CASGSQDNTEAFF,TGTGCCAGCGGGTCCCAGGACAACACTGAAGCTTTCTTT
TRBJ2-1,-,-,TRBV25-1,CASSHPGGRDEQFF,TGTGCCAGCAGTCACCCGGGGGGCAGGGATGAGCAGTTCTTC
TRBJ1-2,-,-,TRBV10-3,CASWGQDNYGYTF,TGTGCCTCGTGGGGGCAGGACAACTATGGCTACACCTTC
TRBJ2-2,-,-,TRBV6-6,CASSWGTNTGELFF,TGTGCCAGCAGTTGGGGGACGAACACCGGGGAGCTGTTTTTT
TRBJ1-2,-,-,TRBV5-1,CASTVSEASGYTF,TGCGCCAGCACCGTCAGTGAGGCGTCCGGCTACACCTTC
TRBJ2-7,few,TRBD1,TRBV2,CASRDRGYEQYF,TGTGCCAGCCGGGACAGGGGTTACGAGCAGTACTTC
TRBJ1-2,few,TRBD1,TRBV7-2,CASSVLQGVYGYTF,TGTGCCAGCAGTGTCCTACAGGGGGTCTATGGCTACACCTTC